This TCR beta chain was retrieved from a study of cytomegalovirus exposure and HLA in healthy donors. 13 Jbeta primers and 60 Vbeta primers were used for the PCR. Sequenced by immunoSEQ multiplex PCR; TCRdb stores in-frame clones only, minus some. This table has 60,000 to 85,000 clones, more than 65% appearing once. The V end was cut by 1 base, the J end by 5 bases, with 14 bases between. The germline V gene encodes CDR1 SGHAT and CDR2 FQNNGV. This CDR3 has 15 residues. The sequencing sample was made of PBMCs. The chain carries TRBV11-2 and TRBJ2-5; D is possibly TRBD2 (6 bases). This clonotype was obtained from a male donor in good health and CMV-seropositive. In nucleotides, the CDR3 is TGTGCCAGCAGCTTAGCCCGACTAGAGAAGGAGACCCAGTACTTC. Protein: CASSLARLEKETQYF. The full variable domain, in which reference TRBV11-2 and TRBJ2-5 provide the parts outside the CDR3, is EAGVAQSPRYKIIEKRQSVAFWCNPISGHATLYWYQQILGQGPKLLIQFQNNGVVDDSQLPKDRFSAERLKGVDSTLKIQPAKLEDSAVYLCASSLARLEKETQYFGPGTRLLVL.